The source of this TCR beta chain is a study of blood T cell repertoires in COVID-19. The method was immunoSEQ multiplex PCR; TCRdb's version includes in-frame clones alone and lacks a portion of them. The table lists 95,000 to 150,000 clones, less than 90% of them singletons. The germline CDR1 and CDR2 sequences are SNHLY and FYNNEI. The CDR3 length is 17 residues. The V gene end was trimmed by 10 bases and the J gene end by 0 bases; junction bases not matched to a gene: 10. The sequenced material came from PBMCs or T cells enriched from blood (not recorded which). The chain couples TRBV2 to TRBJ2-4; 12 nucleotides match TRBD2. The TCR originated in a woman in her 30s who had recovered from COVID-19. The CDR3 DNA reads as TGTGCCATCTCCCGACTAGCGGGAGACTTAGCCAAAAACATTCAGTACTTC. This codes for CAISRLAGDLAKNIQYF.